One sample yielded the 29 T cell receptor beta chains listed below, sequenced in a study of blood T cell repertoires in COVID-19. The data were produced by immunoSEQ multiplex PCR, yet TCRdb's version contains in-frame clones alone and is incomplete. The sample yields 100,000 to 150,000 clones, over 70% seen once. Specimen: peripheral blood. All receptors derive from a man between 70 and 80 years old with acute or convalescent COVID-19.

V usage is TRBV15 and J usage is TRBJ1-6; the match to TRBD1 covers 9 bases. Germline CDR1 reads LNHNV; CDR2 reads YYDKDF (reference sequence). The CDR3 spans 16 residues. V trimming: 3 bases; J trimming: 9 bases; junction bases outside the gene matches: 9. DNA for the CDR3: TGTGCCACCAGCAGCCTTGTGACAGGGGGTCGTTCACCCCTCCACTTT. This translates into CATSSLVTGGRSPLHF.

V and J are TRBV6-5 and TRBJ1-2; D remains ambiguous. The V end was cut by 11 bases, the J end by 3 bases, with 16 bases between. Germline loops: CDR1 MNHEY, CDR2 SVGAGI. The length of the CDR3 is 13 residues. The CDR3 is CAGQLTDDYGYTF. The DNA for the CDR3 is TGTGCCGGGCAACTCACTGACGACTATGGCTACACCTTC.

The chain recombines TRBV4-3 with TRBJ2-3; tentatively, D is TRBD2 (5 bases). This CDR3 spans 15 amino acids. Germline values: CDR1 LGHNA, CDR2 YSLEER. Between the trimmed V and J ends, which lost 1 base and 7 bases, there was a span of 15 bases. The CDR3 spells CASSQVDWGTNTQYF. CDR3 nucleotides: TGCGCCAGCAGCCAAGTGGACTGGGGAACTAATACGCAGTATTTT.

The chain employs TRBV29-1 and TRBJ1-1; 7 bases are a match to TRBD1. Germline CDR1 SQVTM, CDR2 ANQGSEA. This CDR3 region has 14 residues. The junction had 8 bases not matched to a gene; V was cut back by 5 bases and J by 2 bases. CDR3 in amino acids: CSVQPQGVNTEAFF. CDR3 nucleotides: TGCAGCGTTCAACCCCAGGGGGTTAACACTGAAGCTTTCTTT. Looking up the rest from reference TRBV29-1 and TRBJ1-1 gives the full variable domain: SAVISQKPSRDICQRGTSLTIQCQVDSQVTMMFWYRQQPGQSLTLIATANQGSEATYESGFVIDKFPISRPNLTFSTLTVSNMSPEDSSIYLCSVQPQGVNTEAFFGQGTRLTVV.

The gene calls are TRBV12-3 or TRBV12-4 and TRBJ1-2; TRBD1 matches 9 bases. J lost 6 bases, V lost 7 bases, and 6 bases had no gene match. CDR3 length: 13 residues. CDR3 sequence: CASNPGQGHGYTF. The CDR3 DNA follows: TGTGCCAGCAATCCGGGACAGGGACATGGCTACACCTTC.

The V call is TRBV5-1, the J call TRBJ2-3; 7 nucleotides line up with TRBD1. Germline V lookup: CDR1 SGHRS, CDR2 YFSETQ. The junction had 10 bases not matched to a gene; V was cut back by 4 bases and J by 5 bases. The length of the CDR3 is 15 residues. This chain's CDR3 is CASSPTGVSGDTQYF. CDR3 in DNA: TGCGCCAGCAGCCCCACAGGGGTGAGTGGAGATACGCAGTATTTT.

This rearrangement joins TRBV7-8 to TRBJ1-2; no definite D call. Germline V gene data show CDR1 as SGHVS and CDR2 as FQNEAQ. The CDR3 spans 14 residues. The V end was cut by 2 bases, the J end by 6 bases, with 13 bases between. CDR3 in amino acids: CASSLNRFMDGYTF. CDR3 nucleotide sequence: TGTGCCAGCAGCTTAAATCGGTTTATGGATGGCTACACCTTC.

In this sample, this clone turned up once. J is TRBJ2-4 and V is TRBV4-2; 8 bases align to TRBD2. Germline assignment: CDR1 LGHNA and CDR2 YNFKEQ. J gave up 0 bases and V 3 bases, and 4 bases lay outside the gene matches. The CDR3 sequence is 16 residues long. CDR3 nucleotide sequence: TGTGCCAGCAGCCACACGGGGGGGGGAGCCAAAAACATTCAGTACTTC. Encoded protein: CASSHTGGGAKNIQYF.

The chain has TRBV19 and TRBJ1-1; 7 nucleotides agree with TRBD1. The J segment lost 11 bases and the V segment lost 5 bases, leaving 5 bases of the junction unmatched. CDR1 LNHDA and CDR2 SQIVND come from the germline V gene (reference sequence). There are 11 residues in the CDR3. CDR3 bases: TGTGCCAGTAGTGCCGACAGGGTTGCTTTCTTT. Protein product: CASSADRVAFF.

J is TRBJ2-5 and V is TRBV5-1, with D perhaps TRBD2 (6 bases). The CDR3 consists of 16 residues. V lost 0 bases to trimming and J lost 5 bases, with 17 bases between them. Germline values: CDR1 SGHRS, CDR2 YFSETQ. The chain's CDR3 is CASSLAIQEGLETQYF. The DNA for the CDR3 is TGCGCCAGCAGCTTGGCGATCCAGGAGGGTCTGGAGACCCAGTACTTC.

The chain uses TRBV5-1 and TRBJ2-2, with TRBD2 as a possible D gene (5 bases). This CDR3 contains 13 residues. Trimming removed 4 bases from V and 4 bases from J, with 8 bases in between. Per germline, CDR1 SGHRS and CDR2 YFSETQ. The CDR3 DNA reads TGCGCCAGCAGCCAAGCGGCCACCGGGGAGCTGTTTTTT. It yields the protein CASSQAATGELFF.

The chain couples TRBV5-1 to TRBJ2-5; 13 bases fit TRBD2. Germline CDR1 is SGHRS and CDR2 is YFSETQ. V shed 3 bases and J 5 bases; nucleotides not matched to a gene: 7. The CDR3 has 16 amino acids. The CDR3 bases are TGCGCCAGCAGCTCGACTAGCGGGGGGTTTCGGGAGACCCAGTACTTC. As protein: CASSSTSGGFRETQYF. Full variable domain (rest looked up from reference TRBV5-1 and TRBJ2-5): KAGVTQTPRYLIKTRGQQVTLSCSPISGHRSVSWYQQTPGQGLQFLFEYFSETQRNKGNFPGRFSGRQFSNSRSEMNVSTLELGDSALYLCASSSTSGGFRETQYFGPGTRLLVL.

This clone was recorded once. This sequence joins TRBV11-3 and TRBJ2-1, with D perhaps TRBD2 (5 bases). The CDR3 contains 16 residues. V shed 1 base and J shed 0 bases, with 10 bases lying between them. In germline, CDR1 is SGHNT, CDR2 YENEEA. For the CDR3, the DNA is TGTGCCAGCAGCTTAGGGACTCTGAGCTCCTACAATGAGCAGTTCTTC. It codes for CASSLGTLSSYNEQFF. Full variable domain (missing parts from reference TRBV11-3 and TRBJ2-1): EAGVVQSPRYKIIEKKQPVAFWCNPISGHNTLYWYLQNLGQGPELLIRYENEEAVDDSQLPKDRFSAERLKGVDSTLKIQPAELGDSAVYLCASSLGTLSSYNEQFFGPGTRLTVL.

This chain joins TRBV6-5 and TRBJ2-2; perhaps TRBD2 as D (6 bases). The CDR3 totals 16 residues. CDR1 is MNHEY, CDR2 SVGAGI, per germline. V was trimmed by 2 bases and J by 1 base, leaving 11 bases between them. DNA for the CDR3: TGTGCCAGCAGTTACGGCGGGGCAGGGAACACCGGGGAGCTGTTTTTT. Translated: CASSYGGAGNTGELFF.

This sequence joins TRBV5-4 and TRBJ2-1; 9 bases are a match to TRBD1. V was pared by 4 bases and J by 7 bases, with 6 bases of the junction left unmatched. Germline values: CDR1 SGHNT, CDR2 YYREEE (reference sequence). The CDR3 contains 14 residues. DNA of the CDR3: TGTGCCAGCAGCCCGAGGGACAGGGAAAATGAGCAGTTCTTC. Protein sequence: CASSPRDRENEQFF.

The chain recombines TRBV6-2 or TRBV6-3 with TRBJ1-2, with a tentative D call TRBD1 (6 bases). The CDR3 runs to 11 residues. V was cut by 6 bases and J by 12 bases, with 14 bases left in between. Germline V gives CDR1 MNHEY, CDR2 SVGEGT. CDR3 sequence reads: CASSPRGAHTF. The CDR3 region has the DNA TGTGCCAGCAGCCCTCGGGGGGCGCACACCTTC.

The CDR3 nucleotides read TGTGCCTGGAGGACAGGGAACAATCAGCCCCAGCATTTT. This codes for CAWRTGNNQPQHF. The rearrangement joins TRBV30 to TRBJ1-5; 7 bases align to TRBD1. CDR3 size: 13 residues. V dropped 3 bases and J dropped 3; count of bases not matched to a gene: 2. Germline V gene lookup returns CDR1 GTSNPN and CDR2 SVGIG (reference sequence).

This chain links TRBV6-6 with TRBJ1-6; TRBD1 matches at 7 bases. This CDR3 spans 13 amino acids. Losses at the gene ends were 6 bases for V and 5 bases for J; bases not matched to a gene: 1. The germline CDR1 and CDR2 sequences are MNHNY and SVGAGI (reference sequence). The CDR3 loop reads CASRDRDNSPLHF. Written as DNA, the CDR3 is TGTGCCAGCAGAGACAGGGATAATTCACCCCTCCACTTT.

J is TRBJ1-5 and V is TRBV6-1; TRBD1 aligns across 11 bases. From germline, CDR1 is MNHNS and CDR2 SASEGT. With V trimmed by 4 bases and J by 4 bases, 12 bases remained unmatched. CDR3 length equals 18 residues. This CDR3 reads CASSGDRGSPGRNQPQHF. CDR3 bases: TGTGCCAGCAGTGGGGACAGGGGGTCCCCTGGACGAAATCAGCCCCAGCATTTT.

This clone was observed a few times. The chain links TRBV3-1 (or the pseudogene TRBV3-2) to TRBJ2-7; D perhaps matches TRBD1 (6 bases). The V end was cut by 6 bases, the J end by 7 bases, with 16 bases between. Looked up from germline, CDR1 is LGHDT and CDR2 is YNNKEL (reference sequence). The CDR3 is 13 residues long. The CDR3 is CASSRTAVREQYF. CDR3 nucleotide sequence: TGTGCCAGCAGTCGGACAGCAGTTCGAGAGCAGTACTTC.

The chain is built from TRBV28 and TRBJ1-5; D might be TRBD1 (6 bases). Trimming shortened V by 6 bases and J by 3 bases, and 15 bases separated the two germline ends. CDR1 and CDR2 (germline): MDHEN, SYDVKM. The CDR3 consists of 15 residues. CDR3 loop: CASSPSTGYNQPQHF. The CDR3 bases are TGTGCCAGCAGCCCTTCTACAGGGTACAATCAGCCCCAGCATTTT. Looking up the rest from reference TRBV28 and TRBJ1-5 gives the full variable domain: DVKVTQSSRYLVKRTGEKVFLECVQDMDHENMFWYRQDPGLGLRLIYFSYDVKMKEKGDIPEGYSVSREKKERFSLILESASTNQTSMYLCASSPSTGYNQPQHFGDGTRLSIL.

The CDR3 coding sequence is TGCAGCGTTGTCCAAGACAGGGACGTTGTTGGCTACACCTTC. Protein sequence: CSVVQDRDVVGYTF. V is TRBV29-1 and J is TRBJ1-2, with 7 bases lining up with TRBD1. The CDR3 has 14 residues. V was pared by 4 bases and J by 7 bases, with 12 bases of the junction left unmatched. From germline, CDR1 is SQVTM and CDR2 ANQGSEA.

The chain recombines TRBV10-3 with TRBJ1-2; 8 bases line up with TRBD1. CDR1 and CDR2 from the germline V gene are ENHRY and SYGVKD. This CDR3 is built from 11 residues. The V segment lost 9 bases and the J segment 6 bases; nucleotides outside the gene matches: 3. CDR3 residues: CAITGGDGYTF. In nucleotides, the CDR3 is TGTGCCATAACAGGGGGAGATGGCTACACCTTC.

The chain combines TRBV2 with TRBJ1-1; tentatively, D is TRBD1 (6 bases). The germline V and J ends were trimmed by 11 bases and 5 bases, with 12 bases remaining between them. CDR3 length: 11 amino acids. In germline, CDR1 is SNHLY, CDR2 FYNNEI. The CDR3 here is CASRRGTEAFF. Here the CDR3 DNA reads TGTGCCTCGAGAAGGGGGACTGAAGCTTTCTTT.

The chain couples TRBV2 to TRBJ2-7, with TRBD1 identical over 10 bases. CDR3 size: 13 residues. Germline values: CDR1 SNHLY, CDR2 FYNNEI. V dropped 8 bases and J dropped 6; count of bases not matched to a gene: 7. The CDR3 here is CASGSGTGVEQYF. CDR3 sequence (DNA): TGTGCCAGCGGGTCCGGGACAGGGGTCGAGCAGTACTTC.

The chain couples TRBV7-2 to TRBJ2-1; TRBD2 might be the D (5 bases). CDR3 length: 15 amino acids. Trimming left V 4 bases short and J 3 bases short, with 13 bases between. The germline V gene has CDR1 SGHTA and CDR2 FQGNSA. CDR3 DNA: TGTGCCAGCAGCTCACAGACGGGAATCTACAATGAGCAGTTCTTC. It translates to CASSSQTGIYNEQFF.

The chain is built from TRBV2 and TRBJ2-1; 10 bases match TRBD2. CDR3 length equals 15 residues. J lost 3 bases, V lost 6 bases, and 5 bases had no gene match. The germline V gene has CDR1 SNHLY and CDR2 FYNNEI. The CDR3 DNA reads TGTGCCAGCAGAGAGCGGGGGGGCCGCTACAATGAGCAGTTCTTC. Protein sequence: CASRERGGRYNEQFF.

This chain links TRBV3-1 (or the pseudogene TRBV3-2) with TRBJ1-1; 10 bases agree with TRBD1. The CDR3 runs 19 residues. Germline CDR1 and CDR2: LGHDT and YNNKEL (reference sequence). V lost 4 bases, J lost 0 bases, and 14 bases stayed unmatched. The DNA for the CDR3 is TGTGCCAGCAGCCGTTCCTCGACAGGGGGCGCGGTGGTGAACACTGAAGCTTTCTTT. Its translation is CASSRSSTGGAVVNTEAFF.

The chain links TRBV7-9 to TRBJ1-2; TRBD1 might be the D (5 bases). V lost 1 base to trimming and J lost 3 bases, with 18 bases between them. Germline V gene sequence: CDR1 SEHNR, CDR2 FQNEAQ (reference sequence). The CDR3 covers 17 residues. This CDR3 reads CASSLGAHRQGDYGYTF. The CDR3 DNA follows: TGTGCCAGCAGCTTAGGGGCCCACAGGCAAGGGGACTATGGCTACACCTTC.